This entry concerns a single T cell receptor (beta chain). Its target is unknown. The record originates from a study of T cell repertoires in cytomegalovirus infection. TCRdb re-called the reads with MiXCR, one entry per CDR3 protein. The sample contains 570,000 or so distinct CDR3 sequences, about 40% of which appear only once. Sample: cultured PBMCs, taken from culture after CMV antigen stimulation. This TCR came from a human donor in good health (CMV status not recorded). Some clones in this sample may be carry-over from other donors' samples.

The CDR3 coding sequence is TGTGCCAGCAGCTACCCAGGGAACTATGGCTACACCTTC. Translated, it gives CASSYPGNYGYTF. The V gene is TRBV11-2, the J gene TRBJ1-2; the D gene is possibly TRBD1 (5 bases). This CDR3 comprises 13 residues. The germline V gene encodes CDR1 SGHAT and CDR2 FQNNGV. The V end was cut by 4 bases, the J end by 2 bases, with 8 bases between.